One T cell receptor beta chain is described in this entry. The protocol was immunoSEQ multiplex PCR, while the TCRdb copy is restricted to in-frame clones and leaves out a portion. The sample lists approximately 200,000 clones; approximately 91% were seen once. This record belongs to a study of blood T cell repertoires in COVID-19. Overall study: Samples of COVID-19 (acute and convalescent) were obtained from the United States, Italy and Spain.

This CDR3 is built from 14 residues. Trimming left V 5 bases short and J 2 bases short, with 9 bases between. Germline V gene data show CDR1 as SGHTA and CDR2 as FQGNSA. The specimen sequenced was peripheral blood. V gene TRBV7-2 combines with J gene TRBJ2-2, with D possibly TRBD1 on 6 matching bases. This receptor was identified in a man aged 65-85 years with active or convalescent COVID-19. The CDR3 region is CASSPGHNTGELFF. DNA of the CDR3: TGTGCCAGCAGCCCGGGACATAACACCGGGGAGCTGTTTTTT. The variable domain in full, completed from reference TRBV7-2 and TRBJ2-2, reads GAGVSQSPSNKVTEKGKDVELRCDPISGHTALYWYRQSLGQGLEFLIYFQGNSAPDKSGLPSDRFSAERTGGSVSTLTIQRTQQEDSAVYLCASSPGHNTGELFFGEGSRLTVL.